This T cell receptor (beta chain) was identified in a study of CD8+ T cells in alopecia areata. Study background: Tofacitinib ran 6 to 18 months, followed by 6 months off drug.

RNA extraction was followed by reverse transcription into cDNA, which acted as the sequencing template. Using immunoSEQ multiplex PCR, the repertoire was profiled, and TCRdb retains in-frame clones only, with some absent. The sample has about 200,000 clones; approximately 38% are singletons. This clone was counted a few times. Its matching antigen is unknown. The treatment here: oral pan-JAK inhibitor, 5-10 mg twice daily. CDR1 and CDR2 from the germline V gene are MGHRA and YSYEKL. This CDR3 region has 16 residues. The V and J ends lost 3 bases and 3 bases, in that order; junction bases with no gene match: 8. Broader study findings: Normal-skin resident alphabeta T cells also appear among scalp sample sequences.

J is TRBJ1-5 and V is TRBV4-1; 7 bases are a match to TRBD1. The clonotype was recovered from a human donor with alopecia areata. The sample was CD4+ T cells sorted from blood, taken at roughly week 30, from a patient treated with tofacitinib. CDR3 DNA: TGCGCCAGCAGCCATGGAAGGGACAGCCCCAATCAGCCCCAGCATTTT. Translated: CASSHGRDSPNQPQHF.